A selection of T cell receptor beta chains follows, all from one sample in a study of long-term antiretroviral therapy in people with HIV. Assay used: immunoSEQ multiplex PCR; TCRdb lists only in-frame clones, some missing. The repertoire holds around 26,000 clones, with 75% to 90% as singletons. The material was unsorted PBMCs, obtained 2.9 years after starting antiretroviral therapy. The receptors here all came from a man aged 45 to 65 with HIV. CDR3s include the opening cysteine and the closing phenylalanine or tryptophan. Each record gives: V gene, J gene, clone size, D gene, CDR3 DNA, CDR3 protein. A D gene is named only where the DNA matches it firmly. Expanded clones are given a class, and other clones once, few, many or no size at all.

>TRBV25-1|TRBJ2-5|-|TRBD2
TGTGCCAGCAGTGACCCCAGCGGGGGAGAGACCCAGTACTTC
CASSDPSGGETQYF
>TRBV5-6|TRBJ1-6|few|-
TGTGCCAGCAGCTCCTCCTACAGGGTAGGCTCACCCCTCCACTTT
CASSSSYRVGSPLHF
>TRBV18|TRBJ2-7|-|-
TGTGCCAGCTCACCACCACCCAGGCCCTACGAGCAGTACTTC
CASSPPPRPYEQYF
>TRBV4-2|TRBJ1-2|-|-
TGTGCCAGCAGCCAAGATGGCGGCTCTAACTATGGCTACACCTTC
CASSQDGGSNYGYTF
>TRBV6-1|TRBJ1-1|-|-
TGTGCCAGCTCTTACGTAAGGGACACTGAAGCTTTCTTT
CASSYVRDTEAFF
>TRBV2|TRBJ1-2|-|-
TGTGCCAGCAGTTCTATTCCAGGGAGTGGCTACACCTTC
CASSSIPGSGYTF
>TRBV7-6|TRBJ1-3|-|-
TGTGCCAGCAGCTTAACTGGAAACACCATATATTTT
CASSLTGNTIYF
>TRBV18|TRBJ2-7|-|TRBD1
TGTGCCAGCTCACCTCGGGACAGCGCAACCTACGAGCAGTACTTC
CASSPRDSATYEQYF
>TRBV6-6|TRBJ1-4|-|-
TGTGCCAGCAGTCGGATCACAACTAATGAAAAACTGTTTTTT
CASSRITTNEKLFF
>TRBV4-1|TRBJ2-7|-|-
TGCGCCAGCAGCCAAAAATTAGAAGTGAATGGATTCTACGAGCAGTACTTC
CASSQKLEVNGFYEQYF
>TRBV5-4|TRBJ2-5|-|-
TGTGCCAGCAGCTTGGGCCAGAAAGAGACCCAGTACTTC
CASSLGQKETQYF
>TRBV4-1|TRBJ1-2|-|-
TGCGCCAGCAGCCAAGATAGGGGAAATAACTATGGCTACACCTTC
CASSQDRGNNYGYTF
>TRBV6-7|TRBJ1-3|once|-
TGTGCCAGCAGTTACTCTAGAACACCTGCAAGAAACACCATATATTTT
CASSYSRTPARNTIYF
>TRBV11-3|TRBJ1-1|-|-
TGTGCCAGCAGCCCCGGGGGAGGGCTGAACACTGAAGCTTTCTTT
CASSPGGGLNTEAFF
>TRBV7-3|TRBJ2-5|-|TRBD2
TGTGCCAGCGGGACGGGGGCTAGCGGGGCGTACCAAGAGACCCAGTACTTC
CASGTGASGAYQETQYF
>TRBV27|TRBJ2-3|-|-
TGTGCCAGCGGAATCAGCGATACGCAGTATTTT
CASGISDTQYF
>TRBV4-2|TRBJ2-5|few|TRBD2
TGTGCCAGCAGCCAAGATGGAGGACTAGCGGGGGTGGAGACCCAGTACTTC
CASSQDGGLAGVETQYF
>TRBV7-9|TRBJ2-1|-|TRBD1
TGTGCCAGCAGCTTGGGACAGGGCCGTAATGAGCAGTTCTTC
CASSLGQGRNEQFF
>TRBV6-1|TRBJ1-4|-|TRBD1
TGTGCCGGATCAGGGGGGGTGGGGGAAAAACTGTTTTTT
CAGSGGVGEKLFF
>TRBV9|TRBJ1-4|-|-
TGTGCCAGCAGCGTAGCACCCGCAACTAATGAAAAACTGTTTTTT
CASSVAPATNEKLFF
>TRBV2|TRBJ2-2|once|-
TGTGCCAGCAGGGGGTGGACATCGAACACCGGGGAGCTGTTTTTT
CASRGWTSNTGELFF
>TRBV5-1|TRBJ1-2|-|TRBD1
TGCGCCAGCAGCTGGGAGACAGGGGGAGCTAACTATGGCTACACCTTC
CASSWETGGANYGYTF
>TRBV27|TRBJ2-7|-|-
TGTGCCAGCAGTCGTGGGGGCGAGCAGTACTTC
CASSRGGEQYF
>TRBV2|TRBJ1-1|-|-
TGTGCCAGCAGTGAAGCAGGGTCGGACACTGAAGCTTTCTTT
CASSEAGSDTEAFF
>TRBV6-5|TRBJ2-7|few|TRBD2
TGTGCCAGCAGTCCTAGCGGGGGATTGTCCTACGAGCAGTACTTC
CASSPSGGLSYEQYF
>TRBV6-4|TRBJ2-3|-|TRBD2
TGTGCCAGCAGTGACAGCGGGGGGGCAGATACGCAGTATTTT
CASSDSGGADTQYF
>TRBV6-1|TRBJ2-7|-|TRBD1
TGTGCCAGCAGTGAGACAGGGGACTCCTACGAGCAGTACTTC
CASSETGDSYEQYF
>TRBV7-3|TRBJ2-7|-|-
TGTGCCAGCACCTCGACAGTATCTTTACCGGGGTACTTC
CASTSTVSLPGYF
>TRBV7-9|TRBJ1-6|-|TRBD1
TGTGCCAGCAGCTTTACAGGGGAATTTAGCTCCTATAATTCACCCCTCCACTTT
CASSFTGEFSSYNSPLHF
>TRBV5-6|TRBJ2-5|-|TRBD2
TGTGCCAGCAGCTTGTGGGCGGGGGGGTACGCAGAGACCCAGTACTTC
CASSLWAGGYAETQYF
>TRBV19|TRBJ2-2|once|TRBD1
TGTGCCAGTAGCGTCGCTGGACAGGGCAGCACCGGGGAGCTGTTTTTT
CASSVAGQGSTGELFF
>TRBV5-1|TRBJ2-3|-|-
TGCGCCAGCAGCTTGGGAATCCAAGATACGCAGTATTTT
CASSLGIQDTQYF
>TRBV5-1|TRBJ1-4|-|-
TGCGCCAGCAGTCCCAAAGGAGAAAAGGGGCTTGGGAAACTGTTTTTT
CASSPKGEKGLGKLFF
>TRBV7-9|TRBJ2-2|once|TRBD2
TGTGCCAGCAGCTTAAACCCCGGACTAGCGGCGAAAACGGGGGAGCTGTTTTTT
CASSLNPGLAAKTGELFF
>TRBV5-4|TRBJ1-1|-|-
TGTGCCAGCAGCTTGGCCGACACTGAAGCTTTCTTT
CASSLADTEAFF
>TRBV6-5|TRBJ2-3|-|TRBD1
TGTGCCAGCAGTTATCAGGGGGCGCACACGCAGTATTTT
CASSYQGAHTQYF
>TRBV28|TRBJ2-1|-|-
TGTGCCAGCAGTCCCAAAAGGGGGAGGATCCGCCTCTCCTACAATGAGCAGTTCTTC
CASSPKRGRIRLSYNEQFF
>TRBV27|TRBJ1-1|-|-
TGTGCCAGCAGTTTATCAGGGGCGAACACTGAAGCTTTCTTT
CASSLSGANTEAFF
>TRBV19|TRBJ2-1|-|-
TGTGCCAGTAGTATATCGTCTGACGGCCTCTCCTACAATGAGCAGTTCTTC
CASSISSDGLSYNEQFF
>TRBV4-2|TRBJ2-5|-|-
TGTGCCAGCAGCCAAGGGAGCAGCCAAGAGACCCAGTACTTC
CASSQGSSQETQYF
>TRBV4-1|TRBJ2-7|-|TRBD1
TGCGCCAGCAGCCAAGCGGACAGGGCTACCTACGAGCAGTACTTC
CASSQADRATYEQYF
>TRBV7-9|TRBJ1-2|-|-
TGTGCCAGCAGCTTCTCAGGGATGGATTATGGCTACACCTTC
CASSFSGMDYGYTF
>TRBV11-2|TRBJ1-2|-|-
TGTGCCAGCAGTGGGATCAACTATGGCTACACCTTC
CASSGINYGYTF
>TRBV30|TRBJ1-3|-|-
TGTGCCTGGTTTCTCGCAGGGGGAAACACCATATATTTT
CAWFLAGGNTIYF
>TRBV14|TRBJ2-5|few|-
TGTGCCAGCAGCCAAGAGGGGGCTGAGACCCAGTACTTC
CASSQEGAETQYF
>TRBV27|TRBJ2-7|-|TRBD1
TGTGCCAGCAGTCCGGGGACAGCCTACGAGCAGTACTTC
CASSPGTAYEQYF
>TRBV6-1|TRBJ1-1|-|TRBD1
TGTGCCAGCAGTGGCCGGGACAGGGGCAAGGGTCAAGGGGGCACTGAAGCTTTCTTT
CASSGRDRGKGQGGTEAFF
>TRBV4-3|TRBJ2-5|-|-
TGCGCCAGCAGCCAAGAGGCGACAACACAAGAGGCCCAGTACTTC
CASSQEATTQEAQYF
>TRBV10-3|TRBJ1-2|-|TRBD1
TGTGCCATCAGCGCCCCCGGGACAGGGGAGTCTGGCTACACCTTC
CAISAPGTGESGYTF
>TRBV2|TRBJ1-5|-|-
TGTGCCAGCAGTGAAGCGTGGGCAGAGTTTAATAGCAATCAGCCCCAGCATTTT
CASSEAWAEFNSNQPQHF
>TRBV7-8|TRBJ1-6|-|TRBD1
TGTGCCAGCAGCTCACAGGGGGGCATCGCGAGCTCCTATAATTCACCCCTCCACTTT
CASSSQGGIASSYNSPLHF
>TRBV7-9|TRBJ2-3|-|TRBD1
TGTGCCAGCAGCCAAATGGACAGGGGGCGAGGAGATACGCAGTATTTT
CASSQMDRGRGDTQYF
>TRBV6-6|TRBJ1-1|-|TRBD1
TGTGCCACCTCGACAGGGATCGGCGCTGAAGCTTTCTTT
CATSTGIGAEAFF
>TRBV5-1|TRBJ2-3|-|-
TGCGCCAGCAGCTTGGATGTTGGGACAGATACGCAGTATTTT
CASSLDVGTDTQYF
>TRBV4-1|TRBJ1-5|few|-
TGCGCCAGCTCCGAGGAGGGTAGCAGCAATCAGCCCCAGCATTTT
CASSEEGSSNQPQHF
>TRBV6-4|TRBJ2-3|-|-
TGTGCCAGCAGTGAGGTGCGGGGAAGCACAGATACGCAGTATTTT
CASSEVRGSTDTQYF